This TCR beta chain is from a study of blood T cell repertoires in COVID-19. Turning to the study itself: COVID-19 samples from acute and convalescent phases originated in the United States, Italy and Spain. T cells, B-cell-depleted T cells, or PBMCs provided the cDNA or gDNA that served as material.

This clone was observed once. V was pared by 7 bases and J by 12 bases, with 21 bases between. The CDR3 extends over 14 amino acids. In germline, CDR1 is SGHTA, CDR2 FQGNSA. Methods used by the authors: Cell counts per sample came from amplifying reference gene primers. Assay used: immunoSEQ multiplex PCR; TCRdb lists only in-frame clones, some missing. V, J and clone size are taken as reported in that table, and D and trimming were inferred from the DNA itself. Among 88,000 or so clones, 89% were seen once, and the ten largest hold 2% to 3%. This clonotype was obtained from a man over 45 with acute or convalescent COVID-19. The sequencing input was peripheral blood. This chain connects TRBV7-2 to TRBJ1-4; D is unresolved. In DNA, the CDR3 is TGTGCCAGCACCCAGCCGGGGTCAACTGTGGAACTGTTTTTT. This codes for CASTQPGSTVELFF.